In this sample, the clone carrying this TCR beta chain turned up a few times. Its target is unknown. The CDR3 spans 11 residues. CDR1 and CDR2 (germline): DFQATT, SNEGSKA (reference sequence). Trimming removed 3 bases at V and 3 bases at J, with 5 bases between. This sample was taken from a study of CD8 T cells in ankylosing spondylitis. The TCR beta libraries were generated through quantitative 5'-RACE incorporating molecular barcodes. TCRdb reanalysed the 5' RACE reads using MiXCR and keeps one entry per CDR3 protein. The sample lists around 150,000 distinct CDR3 sequences, more than 40% occurring once. Study findings and constraints: Matched ankylosing spondylitis synovial fluid reportedly showed significant enrichment of disease-linked clones. A TCR beta motif made of eight highly homologous variants seemed typical of ankylosing spondylitis blood.

The origin of this receptor is a male donor with ankylosing spondylitis. V is TRBV20-1 and J is TRBJ1-1; possibly TRBD1 for D (5 bases). The sample was synovial fluid, either unsorted or a sorted T cell fraction (not recorded which). The CDR3, as DNA: TGCAGTGCTAGCAGGGACACTGAAGCTTTCTTT. This codes for CSASRDTEAFF.